These 5 T cell receptor beta chains were sequenced from one sample in a study of blood T cell repertoires in COVID-19. Profiling relied on immunoSEQ multiplex PCR, and the TCRdb table lists in-frame clones only, not all of them. The data hold around 200,000 clones, with 84% observed a single time. The specimen was peripheral blood. The origin of the receptors is a human donor in a cohort sampled during active COVID-19.

V and J are TRBV2 and TRBJ2-5; 8 positions match TRBD1. V shed 6 bases, J shed 2 bases, and the junction held 2 bases outside the gene matches. This CDR3 has 13 amino acids. From germline, CDR1 is SNHLY and CDR2 FYNNEI. CDR3 sequence reads: CASRDRVQETQYF. The CDR3 region has the DNA TGTGCCAGCAGGGACAGGGTTCAAGAGACCCAGTACTTC.

Here the CDR3 DNA reads TGTGCCAGCAGCTCGTGGACAGCGATAAACAACTATGGCTACACCTTC. It encodes CASSSWTAINNYGYTF. V gene TRBV7-2 combines with J gene TRBJ1-2, with D tentatively TRBD1 (6 bases). This CDR3 has 16 amino acids. With 4 bases removed from V and 2 bases from J, the gap between germline ends came to 17 bases. The V gene's germline CDR1 is SGHTA and CDR2 FQGNSA.

The chain carries TRBV5-1 and TRBJ1-2; 9 positions agree with TRBD1. Germline assignment: CDR1 SGHRS and CDR2 YFSETQ. This CDR3 comprises 15 residues. With V trimmed by 0 bases and J by 2 bases, 2 bases remained unmatched. In nucleotides, the CDR3 is TGCGCCAGCAGCTTGGTGGACAGGGGCAACTATGGCTACACCTTC. The encoded protein is CASSLVDRGNYGYTF.

The chain has TRBV7-3 and TRBJ2-1; 7 bases agree with TRBD2. Germline CDR1 is SGHTA and CDR2 is FQGTGA. The CDR3 consists of 15 residues. The J segment lost 7 bases and the V segment lost 2 bases, leaving 8 bases of the junction unmatched. The CDR3 region is CASSLDTGGNNEQFF. CDR3 DNA: TGTGCCAGCAGCTTAGATACGGGGGGTAATAATGAGCAGTTCTTC.

The chain joins TRBV2 to TRBJ2-3; D is unclear. V dropped 10 bases and J dropped 1 base, with 15 bases sitting between them. This CDR3 has 14 amino acids. Germline lookup yields CDR1 SNHLY and CDR2 FYNNEI. DNA of the CDR3: TGTGCCAAAGAGCTCTCCGAGGGCACAGATACGCAGTATTTT. It translates to CAKELSEGTDTQYF.